Below are 13 T cell receptor beta chains sequenced from a single sample in a study of T cell responses to AZD1222 COVID-19 vaccine. Clones were sequenced by immunoSEQ multiplex PCR, and TCRdb holds only the in-frame ones, with some missing. The sample holds about 150,000 clones, about 90% seen once. The sample in question was peripheral blood, obtained on day 0 of AZD1222 vaccination. The receptors shown here come from an adult in good health.

J is TRBJ2-1 and V is TRBV27, with no clear D. The V end was cut by 3 bases, the J end by 1 base, with 10 bases between. Germline loops: CDR1 MNHEY, CDR2 SMNVEV (reference sequence). CDR3 size: 15 residues. As DNA, the CDR3 is TGTGCCAGCAGTTTGAAGCAACCGTCCTACAATGAGCAGTTCTTC. Its protein is CASSLKQPSYNEQFF.

This chain uses TRBV3-1 (or the pseudogene TRBV3-2) with TRBJ2-2; D remains unclear. The V gene's germline CDR1 is LGHDT and CDR2 YNNKEL (reference sequence). V lost 4 bases to trimming and J lost 1 base, with 4 bases between them. The CDR3 spans 13 residues. CDR3 DNA: TGTGCCAGCAGCCGCGAGAACACCGGGGAGCTGTTTTTT. Translated, it gives CASSRENTGELFF.

This clone was seen a single time. Written as DNA, the CDR3 is TGTGCCAGCAGGCCCCCGGGACAGGGTTCTGGGCAGTACTTC. Translated: CASRPPGQGSGQYF. This rearrangement joins TRBV25-1 to TRBJ2-7, with 9 bases identical to TRBD1. This CDR3 has 14 residues. The germline CDR1 and CDR2 sequences are MGHDK and SYGVNS. The ends lost 6 bases at V and 9 bases at J; junction bases unmatched: 12.

This chain links TRBV29-1 with TRBJ2-2; 9 bases agree with TRBD2. The CDR3 is 16 residues long. The J segment lost 4 bases and the V segment lost 1 base, leaving 7 bases of the junction unmatched. Germline V gene sequence: CDR1 SQVTM, CDR2 ANQGSEA. In DNA form, the CDR3 reads TGCAGCGTTGAAGGGACCGGGACTAGCAGCACCGGGGAGCTGTTTTTT. Protein: CSVEGTGTSSTGELFF.

The V gene is TRBV7-2, the J gene TRBJ2-1; tentative D call: TRBD2 (6 bases). Between the trimmed V and J ends, which lost 4 bases and 7 bases, there was a span of 20 bases. The length of the CDR3 is 16 residues. Germline loops: CDR1 SGHTA, CDR2 FQGNSA. Here the CDR3 DNA reads TGTGCCAGCAGCTCGACGGACTATATGACACAAAATGAGCAGTTCTTC. Translating it yields CASSSTDYMTQNEQFF.

J is TRBJ2-7 and V is TRBV18; unclear D gene. Germline V lookup: CDR1 KGHSH, CDR2 LQKENI. With 0 bases removed from V and 1 base from J, the gap between germline ends came to 7 bases. The CDR3 consists of 14 residues. As DNA, the CDR3 is TGTGCCAGCTCACCACCGGTCTTGTCCTACGAGCAGTACTTC. It encodes CASSPPVLSYEQYF.

The rearrangement uses TRBV11-2 and TRBJ1-2; no clear D. V lost 1 base and J lost 5, with 8 bases in between. There are 13 residues in the CDR3. Germline-derived CDR1 and CDR2 are SGHAT and FQNNGV. The DNA for the CDR3 is TGTGCCAGCAGCTTAGGAGTTGGTTATGGCTACACCTTC. Encoded protein: CASSLGVGYGYTF.

The chain has TRBV19 and TRBJ1-2; 8 bases fit TRBD1. The ends lost 6 bases at V and 7 bases at J; junction bases unmatched: 7. The CDR3 length is 13 residues. The germline V gene encodes CDR1 LNHDA and CDR2 SQIVND (reference sequence). In DNA form, the CDR3 reads TGTGCCAGTAGCCCCATAGGGACAGGTGGCTACACCTTC. Translation gives CASSPIGTGGYTF.

The chain has TRBV6-2 or TRBV6-3 and TRBJ2-2; no clear D. The CDR3 length is 14 residues. The germline gives CDR1 MNHEY, CDR2 SVGEGT. V gave up 2 bases and J gave up 1 base, with 5 bases separating them. The CDR3 nucleotides are TGTGCCAGCAGTTACAACGTGAACACCGGGGAGCTGTTTTTT. Protein sequence: CASSYNVNTGELFF.

The chain employs TRBV4-3 and TRBJ2-5; 10 bases are shared with TRBD2. This CDR3 is built from 16 residues. Germline CDR1 and CDR2: LGHNA and YSLEER. V lost 1 base and J lost 2; bases outside the gene matches: 4. CDR3 DNA: TGCGCCAGCAGCCAAGTACTAGCGGGGATACAAGAGACCCAGTACTTC. This gives the protein CASSQVLAGIQETQYF.

The genes are TRBV7-9 and TRBJ2-1; 7 bases map to TRBD2. Per the germline V gene, CDR1 is SEHNR and CDR2 is FQNEAQ (reference sequence). The junction had 10 bases not matched to a gene; V was cut back by 1 base and J by 7 bases. This CDR3 is built from 16 residues. For the CDR3, the DNA is TGTGCCAGCAGCTTAGTAGGTGCGGGAGAGGGGAATGAGCAGTTCTTC. Translating it yields CASSLVGAGEGNEQFF.

This clone was seen a single time. The chain links TRBV7-9 to TRBJ1-1; no definite D call. Germline loops: CDR1 SEHNR, CDR2 FQNEAQ (reference sequence). V lost 5 bases and J 4 bases, leaving 20 bases between the germline ends. This CDR3 spans 16 amino acids. CDR3 sequence reads: CASSHPGGFGATEAFF. As DNA, the CDR3 is TGTGCCAGCAGCCACCCGGGAGGGTTTGGAGCCACTGAAGCTTTCTTT.

The CDR3 region is CSTGTGYATF. The CDR3 nucleotides are TGCAGCACTGGGACAGGGTACGCCACCTTC. The gene calls are TRBV29-1 and TRBJ1-2; 9 bases fit TRBD1. V lost 8 bases, J lost 13 bases, and 8 bases stayed unmatched. CDR3 length: 10 amino acids. Germline V gene lookup returns CDR1 SQVTM and CDR2 ANQGSEA.